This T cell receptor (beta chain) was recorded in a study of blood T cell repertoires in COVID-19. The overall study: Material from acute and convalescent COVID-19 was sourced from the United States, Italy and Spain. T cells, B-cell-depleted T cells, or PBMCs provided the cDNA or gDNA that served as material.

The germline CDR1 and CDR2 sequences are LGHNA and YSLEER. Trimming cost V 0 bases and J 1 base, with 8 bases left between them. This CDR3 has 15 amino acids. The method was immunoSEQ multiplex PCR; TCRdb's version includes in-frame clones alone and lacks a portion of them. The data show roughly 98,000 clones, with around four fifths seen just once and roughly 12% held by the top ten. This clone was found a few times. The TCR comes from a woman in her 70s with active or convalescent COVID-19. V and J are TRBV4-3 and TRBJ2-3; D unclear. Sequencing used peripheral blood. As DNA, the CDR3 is TGCGCCAGCAGCCAAGATGTAGAACGCACAGATACGCAGTATTTT. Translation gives CASSQDVERTDTQYF.